These 22 T cell receptor beta chains were all obtained from the same sample, sequenced in a study of shared clonotypes between healthy human individuals. Sequencing was performed with immunoSEQ multiplex PCR; in TCRdb, only in-frame clones are kept and a portion is missing. The table records under 600,000 clones, around 78% of them present only once. Sequenced sample: PBMCs. These receptors all stem from a woman aged 40 to 49 in good health. Some clones in this sample may be carry-over from other donors' samples.

This clone was observed a single time. The CDR3 nucleotides read TGCGCCAGCAGCTTACAGGGGACCTCTGGATCCGAGCAGTACTTC. Amino acids: CASSLQGTSGSEQYF. V usage is TRBV5-1 and J usage is TRBJ2-7, with 7 bases matching TRBD1. The CDR3 runs 15 residues. Germline CDR1 is SGHRS and CDR2 is YFSETQ. Losses at the gene ends were 2 bases for V and 6 bases for J; bases not matched to a gene: 11.

The CDR3 DNA reads TGTGCCAGCTCCCTGACAGGGGGCGCGTGGGAGCAGTACTTC. This gives the protein CASSLTGGAWEQYF. The chain recombines TRBV18 with TRBJ2-5; 10 nucleotides match TRBD1. The germline V gene has CDR1 KGHSH and CDR2 LQKENI. The ends lost 6 bases at V and 11 bases at J; junction bases unmatched: 12. CDR3 size: 14 residues.

V usage is TRBV28 and J usage is TRBJ2-2, with D unclear. CDR3 length equals 15 residues. The germline CDR1 and CDR2 sequences are MDHEN and SYDVKM. Trimming shortened V by 6 bases and J by 6 bases, and 17 bases separated the two germline ends. DNA of the CDR3: TGTGCCAGCAGCCTGTGGGATAGGGATTCCGGGGAGCTGTTTTTT. Its translation: CASSLWDRDSGELFF.

The rearrangement links TRBV29-1 to TRBJ2-5; 16 bases line up with TRBD2. This CDR3 is 19 amino acids long. Losses at the gene ends were 1 base for V and 2 bases for J; bases not matched to a gene: 10. CDR1 and CDR2 (germline): SQVTM, ANQGSEA. CDR3 loop: CSVEVGPGLAGGWQETQYF. As DNA, the CDR3 is TGCAGCGTTGAAGTCGGACCGGGACTAGCGGGAGGGTGGCAAGAGACCCAGTACTTC.

The J gene is TRBJ2-1, the V gene TRBV7-3, with D possibly TRBD1 on 6 matching bases. Trimming removed 1 base at V and 6 bases at J, with 16 bases between. Germline CDR1 SGHTA, CDR2 FQGTGA. The CDR3 is 16 residues long. The CDR3: CASSLRSQGVRNEQFF. CDR3 DNA: TGTGCCAGCAGCTTAAGGTCACAGGGCGTTCGCAATGAGCAGTTCTTC. The complete variable domain, with remaining parts taken from reference TRBV7-3 and TRBJ2-1, reads GAGVSQTPSNKVTEKGKYVELRCDPISGHTALYWYRQSLGQGPEFLIYFQGTGAADDSGLPNDRFFAVRPEGSVSTLKIQRTERGDSAVYLCASSLRSQGVRNEQFFGPGTRLTVL.

The chain combines TRBV9 with TRBJ2-1; 7 bases map to TRBD2. The V segment lost 1 base and the J segment 4 bases; nucleotides outside the gene matches: 5. Germline V lookup: CDR1 SGDLS, CDR2 YYNGEE. The length of the CDR3 is 15 residues. The CDR3 sequence is CASSVSSGPYNEQFF. Written as DNA, the CDR3 is TGTGCCAGCAGCGTATCTAGCGGCCCATACAATGAGCAGTTCTTC.

This sequence joins TRBV5-1 and TRBJ2-7, with TRBD1 identical over 10 bases. There are 14 residues in the CDR3. Losses at the gene ends were 4 bases for V and 2 bases for J; bases not matched to a gene: 3. From germline, CDR1 is SGHRS and CDR2 YFSETQ. The DNA of the CDR3 is TGCGCCAGCAGCCAGGGACAGGGGACCTACGAGCAGTACTTC. The encoded protein is CASSQGQGTYEQYF.

This clone was found a few times. The V call is TRBV13, the J call TRBJ1-1; TRBD1 matches at 7 bases. The germline V gene has CDR1 PRHDT and CDR2 FYEKMQ (reference sequence). V gave up 5 bases and J gave up 4 bases; unmatched junction bases: 10. The CDR3 covers 15 residues. The CDR3 DNA reads TGTGCCAGCAGCCCCCGACAGGGTATTGGCACTGAAGCTTTCTTT. Amino acids: CASSPRQGIGTEAFF.

The chain has TRBV7-9 and TRBJ2-7, with D maybe TRBD1 (5 bases). Germline V gene sequence: CDR1 SEHNR, CDR2 FQNEAQ (reference sequence). V was shortened by 5 bases and J by 6 bases, with 17 bases between the two germline ends. The CDR3 is 14 residues long. The CDR3 nucleotides are TGTGCCAGCAGCCCTGTGTTACAGGTCAGCGAGCAGTACTTC. Protein: CASSPVLQVSEQYF.

CDR3 region: CASSLGTGEGTGELFF. Here the CDR3 DNA reads TGTGCCAGCAGCTTAGGGACGGGAGAGGGGACCGGGGAGCTGTTTTTT. The chain combines TRBV7-7 with TRBJ2-2; a weak D match, TRBD2 (6 bases). The germline V gene has CDR1 SSHAT and CDR2 FNYEAQ (reference sequence). This CDR3 has 16 residues. Trimming stripped 1 base from V and 5 bases from J, with 14 bases between.

The chain joins TRBV11-1 to TRBJ2-1, with D possibly matching TRBD2 (5 bases). This CDR3 is 15 amino acids long. CDR1 and CDR2 (germline): SGHAT, FQDESV (reference sequence). Trimming left V 5 bases short and J 3 bases short, with 14 bases between. This CDR3 reads CASSPSGRVYNEQFF. The CDR3 nucleotides are TGTGCCAGCAGCCCCAGTGGGAGAGTCTACAATGAGCAGTTCTTC.

As concerns this clone: A far larger clone lies a single base away; this is likely a read error. The chain recombines TRBV5-1 with TRBJ2-1; 11 bases fit TRBD2. V gave up 7 bases and J gave up 5 bases; unmatched junction bases: 5. This CDR3 contains 14 residues. CDR1 is SGHRS, CDR2 YFSETQ, per germline. For the CDR3, the DNA is TGCGCCAGCCCGACTAGCGGGAAGGACAATGAGCAGTTCTTC. This sequence encodes CASPTSGKDNEQFF.

The chain has TRBV7-2 and TRBJ2-7; 12 positions agree with TRBD2. Germline CDR1 reads SGHTA; CDR2 reads FQGNSA. The CDR3 is 17 amino acids. V lost 5 bases and J lost 2; bases outside the gene matches: 10. The CDR3 coding sequence is TGTGCCAGCAGCCAACGGACTAGCGGGATCCGAACCTACGAGCAGTACTTC. Residues: CASSQRTSGIRTYEQYF. Looking up the rest from reference TRBV7-2 and TRBJ2-7 gives the full variable domain: GAGVSQSPSNKVTEKGKDVELRCDPISGHTALYWYRQSLGQGLEFLIYFQGNSAPDKSGLPSDRFSAERTGGSVSTLTIQRTQQEDSAVYLCASSQRTSGIRTYEQYFGPGTRLTVT.

The gene calls are TRBV7-2 and TRBJ2-3; possible D gene TRBD1, 6 bases. V was shortened by 5 bases and J by 6 bases, with 18 bases between the two germline ends. Germline CDR1 reads SGHTA; CDR2 reads FQGNSA. CDR3 size: 15 residues. CDR3 sequence (DNA): TGTGCCAGCAGCCCGACCCCCCATACAGGGGATACGCAGTATTTT. This translates into CASSPTPHTGDTQYF. The whole variable domain, remainder taken from reference TRBV7-2 and TRBJ2-3, is GAGVSQSPSNKVTEKGKDVELRCDPISGHTALYWYRQSLGQGLEFLIYFQGNSAPDKSGLPSDRFSAERTGGSVSTLTIQRTQQEDSAVYLCASSPTPHTGDTQYFGPGTRLTVL.

As for this clone: With a far larger clone one base away, a read error is the likely cause. The CDR3 carries no conserved terminal phenylalanine or tryptophan, so it likely arises from a read error. The chain is built from TRBV30 and TRBJ2-4; tentative D call: TRBD1 (5 bases). CDR1 and CDR2 (germline): GTSNPN, SVGIG (reference sequence). V lost 2 bases and J 6 bases, leaving 11 bases between the germline ends. The CDR3 length is 13 residues. The CDR3 protein is CAWSLAGPNIQYS. The CDR3 DNA reads TGTGCCTGGAGTCTGGCAGGGCCAAACATTCAGTACTCC.

The CDR3 nucleotides read TGTGCCAGCAATATTAATACGAACACCGGGGAGCTGTTTTTT. Amino acids: CASNINTNTGELFF. The V gene is TRBV2, the J gene TRBJ2-2; D unresolved. Germline CDR1 is SNHLY and CDR2 is FYNNEI. CDR3 length equals 14 residues. The V gene lost 7 bases and the J gene lost 0 bases, with 9 bases spanning the gap.

CDR3 in amino acids: CASSELSGRETQYF. The DNA for the CDR3 is TGTGCCAGCAGTGAATTGTCAGGGAGGGAGACCCAGTACTTC. The chain is built from TRBV25-1 and TRBJ2-5; D is perhaps TRBD2 (6 bases). The V and J ends lost 1 base and 5 bases respectively, with 11 bases between them. Germline V gene sequence: CDR1 MGHDK, CDR2 SYGVNS. This CDR3 spans 14 amino acids.

The V and J genes are TRBV15 and TRBJ1-4; unclear D gene. Germline V gene data show CDR1 as LNHNV and CDR2 as YYDKDF (reference sequence). The CDR3 is 11 residues long. Trimming removed 3 bases from V and 12 bases from J, with 8 bases in between. DNA of the CDR3: TGTGCCACCAGCAGCTCAGTGGAACTGTTTTTT. This gives the protein CATSSSVELFF.

The chain carries TRBV7-2 and TRBJ2-6, with a weak D call TRBD2 (6 bases). CDR1 and CDR2 from the germline V gene are SGHTA and FQGNSA. The CDR3 length is 16 residues. The V and J ends lost 2 bases and 2 bases respectively, with 10 bases between them. The CDR3 nucleotides are TGTGCCAGCAGCTTATCGAGGAGGGCTGGGGCCAACGTCCTGACTTTC. Protein: CASSLSRRAGANVLTF.

CDR3 region: CASSLGSFGEKLFF. The CDR3, as DNA: TGTGCCAGCAGCTTGGGGAGCTTTGGGGAAAAACTGTTTTTT. This chain connects TRBV7-9 to TRBJ1-4; D is uncertain. Trimming left V 3 bases short and J 8 bases short, with 13 bases between. The germline V gene encodes CDR1 SEHNR and CDR2 FQNEAQ (reference sequence). CDR3 length equals 14 residues.

The chain employs TRBV6-1 and TRBJ1-1; D remains ambiguous. Germline CDR1 reads MNHNS; CDR2 reads SASEGT. With 6 bases removed from V and 0 bases from J, the gap between germline ends came to 8 bases. There are 13 residues in the CDR3. The DNA of the CDR3 is TGTGCCAGCAGGAGAACAGTGAACACTGAAGCTTTCTTT. Protein sequence: CASRRTVNTEAFF.

V gene TRBV4-2 combines with J gene TRBJ2-5; D perhaps matches TRBD1 (5 bases). The ends were cut back, 0 bases at V and 2 bases at J, with 10 bases in the middle. Germline CDR1 reads LGHNA; CDR2 reads YNFKEQ. The CDR3 loop spans 15 amino acids. For the CDR3, the DNA is TGTGCCAGCAGCCAAGAGGGGCTAGATCAAGAGACCCAGTACTTC. It specifies CASSQEGLDQETQYF.